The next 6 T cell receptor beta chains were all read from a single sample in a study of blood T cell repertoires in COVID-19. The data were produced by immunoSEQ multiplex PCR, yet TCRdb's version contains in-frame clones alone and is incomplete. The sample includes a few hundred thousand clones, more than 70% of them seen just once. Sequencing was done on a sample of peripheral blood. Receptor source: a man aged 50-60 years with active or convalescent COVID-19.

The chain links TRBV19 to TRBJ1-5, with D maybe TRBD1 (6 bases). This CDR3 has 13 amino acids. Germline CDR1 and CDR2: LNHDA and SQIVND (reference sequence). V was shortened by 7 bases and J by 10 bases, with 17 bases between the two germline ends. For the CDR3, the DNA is TGTGCCAGTATGCAAGGGGGTCTTACACCCCAGCATTTT. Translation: CASMQGGLTPQHF.

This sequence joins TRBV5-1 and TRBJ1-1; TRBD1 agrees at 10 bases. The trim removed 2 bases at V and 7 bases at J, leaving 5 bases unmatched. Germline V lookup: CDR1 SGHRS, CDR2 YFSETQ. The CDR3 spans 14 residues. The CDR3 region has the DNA TGCGCCAGCAGCTTAGCCCGGGACAGGGGTGAAGCTTTCTTT. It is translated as CASSLARDRGEAFF.

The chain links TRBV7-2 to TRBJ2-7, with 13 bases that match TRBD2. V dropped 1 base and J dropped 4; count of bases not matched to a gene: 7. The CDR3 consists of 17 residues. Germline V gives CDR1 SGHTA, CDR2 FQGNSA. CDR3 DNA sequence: TGTGCCAGCAGCTTAGGACCGCCGGGACTAGCGGGATACGAGCAGTACTTC. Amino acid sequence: CASSLGPPGLAGYEQYF.

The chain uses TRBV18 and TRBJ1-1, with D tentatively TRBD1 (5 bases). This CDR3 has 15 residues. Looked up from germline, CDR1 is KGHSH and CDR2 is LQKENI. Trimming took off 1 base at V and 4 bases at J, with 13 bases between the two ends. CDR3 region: CASSPRDSQSTEAFF. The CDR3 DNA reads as TGTGCCAGCTCACCACGGGACTCCCAGAGCACTGAAGCTTTCTTT.

Here the CDR3 reads CASSLSGGVYEKLFF. Written as DNA, the CDR3 is TGTGCCAGCAGCTTATCGGGAGGAGTATATGAAAAACTGTTTTTT. The rearrangement links TRBV7-9 to TRBJ1-4; the D is unclear. The V gene's germline CDR1 is SEHNR and CDR2 FQNEAQ (reference sequence). The CDR3 runs 15 residues. Trimming removed 2 bases at V and 6 bases at J, with 13 bases between.

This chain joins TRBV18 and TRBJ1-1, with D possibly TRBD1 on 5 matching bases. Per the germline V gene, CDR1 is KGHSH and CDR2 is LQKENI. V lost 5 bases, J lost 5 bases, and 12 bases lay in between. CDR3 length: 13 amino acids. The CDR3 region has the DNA TGTGCCAGCTCAGCTATTCAGGGTACTGAAGCTTTCTTT. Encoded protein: CASSAIQGTEAFF. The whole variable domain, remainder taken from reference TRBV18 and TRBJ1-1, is NAGVMQNPRHLVRRRGQEARLRCSPMKGHSHVYWYRQLPEEGLKFMVYLQKENIIDESGMPKERFSAEFPKEGPSILRIQQVVRGDSAAYFCASSAIQGTEAFFGQGTRLTVV.